What follows are 18 T cell receptor beta chains derived from one specimen sequenced in a study of shared clonotypes between healthy human individuals. Profiled with immunoSEQ multiplex PCR; TCRdb holds only in-frame clones, not every one. This table has approximately 2.5 million clones, approximately 93% appearing once. The specimen was naive CD4+ T cells from PBMCs. Subset here: CD45RA+ positively selected. These receptors were obtained from a man younger than 30 in good health. Some clones in this sample may be carry-over from other donors' samples.

The chain combines TRBV5-1 with TRBJ1-6, with D uncertain. With 0 bases removed from V and 6 bases from J, the gap between germline ends came to 13 bases. The CDR3 loop spans 16 amino acids. The germline CDR1 and CDR2 sequences are SGHRS and YFSETQ. DNA of the CDR3: TGCGCCAGCAGCTTGGCCATTGTGACGGTTAATTCACCCCTCCACTTT. This sequence encodes CASSLAIVTVNSPLHF.

The CDR3 nucleotides read TGTGCCAGTGGACTAGCGGGAGTCGCTGAGACCCAGTACTTC. Its translation is CASGLAGVAETQYF. This chain links TRBV28 with TRBJ2-5, with 13 bases identical to TRBD2. The CDR3 is 14 residues long. The trim removed 9 bases at V and 5 bases at J, leaving 6 bases unmatched. Germline CDR1 is MDHEN and CDR2 is SYDVKM.

The chain carries TRBV19 and TRBJ1-5, with a weak D call TRBD1 (6 bases). The V end was cut by 2 bases, the J end by 5 bases, with 16 bases between. Germline V gene data show CDR1 as LNHDA and CDR2 as SQIVND (reference sequence). CDR3 length: 16 residues. Written as DNA, the CDR3 is TGTGCCAGTAGTATATTGGGGGGCCCGGGGGATCAGCCCCAGCATTTT. Protein: CASSILGGPGDQPQHF.

CDR3 sequence reads: CASSQAIRASEQFF. CDR3 coding DNA: TGTGCCAGCAGCCAAGCTATTAGGGCTAGTGAGCAGTTCTTC. The chain uses TRBV14 and TRBJ2-1; D not resolved. The V gene's germline CDR1 is SGHDN and CDR2 FVKESK. V was clipped by 1 base and J by 9 bases, with 13 bases between them. The CDR3 is 14 residues long.

The rearrangement joins TRBV5-1 to TRBJ2-1; TRBD2 aligns across 13 bases. J was trimmed by 8 bases and V by 0 bases; bases with no gene match: 2. The CDR3 runs to 15 residues. Germline V gives CDR1 SGHRS, CDR2 YFSETQ. The CDR3 DNA reads TGCGCCAGCAGCTTGGCGGGACTAGCGGGACATGAGCAGTTCTTC. It yields the protein CASSLAGLAGHEQFF.

The V gene is TRBV18, the J gene TRBJ1-1; 11 bases fit TRBD1. V lost 5 bases, J lost 6 bases, and 8 bases stayed unmatched. This CDR3 contains 15 residues. Per germline, CDR1 KGHSH and CDR2 LQKENI. CDR3 sequence: CASSSRTGGAAEAFF. The CDR3 DNA reads TGTGCCAGCTCATCTCGGACAGGGGGCGCCGCTGAAGCTTTCTTT.

This clone was counted a single time. The chain's CDR3 is CASSLAGRAGETQYF. The DNA of the CDR3 is TGTGCCAGCAGCTTAGCGGGGCGGGCGGGCGAGACCCAGTACTTC. The chain has TRBV11-1 and TRBJ2-5; the D gene could be TRBD1 or TRBD2 (5 bases each). CDR1 is SGHAT, CDR2 FQDESV, per germline (reference sequence). CDR3 length equals 15 residues. V lost 0 bases, J lost 5 bases, and 13 bases lay in between.

The rearrangement joins TRBV30 to TRBJ1-1; tentatively, D is TRBD1 (6 bases). The V end lost 5 bases, the J end lost 4 bases, and 14 bases lay between the germline ends. The CDR3 consists of 13 residues. Germline lookup yields CDR1 GTSNPN and CDR2 SVGIG (reference sequence). CDR3: CAWGADRSTEAFF. As DNA, the CDR3 is TGTGCCTGGGGGGCGGACAGATCCACTGAAGCTTTCTTT.

The J gene is TRBJ2-1, the V gene TRBV7-9; D may be TRBD2 (5 bases). Trimming took 5 bases from V and 4 from J, leaving 15 bases between them. Germline V gene sequence: CDR1 SEHNR, CDR2 FQNEAQ (reference sequence). The CDR3 extends over 15 amino acids. CDR3 bases: TGTGCCAGCAGCCCCCTAGCCCAAGCTTACAATGAGCAGTTCTTC. It yields the protein CASSPLAQAYNEQFF.

The V call is TRBV6-1, the J call TRBJ1-2; 8 bases fit TRBD1. The J segment lost 4 bases and the V segment lost 0 bases, leaving 7 bases of the junction unmatched. CDR1 and CDR2 (germline): MNHNS, SASEGT. CDR3 length equals 16 residues. CDR3 sequence reads: CASSEAPGQAVYGYTF. CDR3 sequence (DNA): TGTGCCAGCAGTGAAGCGCCGGGACAGGCCGTCTATGGCTACACCTTC.

The genes are TRBV29-1 and TRBJ2-4; D may be TRBD1 (6 bases). CDR1 is SQVTM, CDR2 ANQGSEA, per germline. V dropped 5 bases and J dropped 0 bases, with 14 bases sitting between them. The CDR3 covers 15 residues. The CDR3 DNA sequence: TGCAGCGTTACTAGACAGGTCCTAGCCAAAAACATTCAGTACTTC. Its protein product is CSVTRQVLAKNIQYF.

This clone is a singleton in its sample. CDR3 residues: CASSLGTGTSYEQYF. The CDR3 DNA reads as TGTGCCAGCAGCTTAGGGACAGGGACCTCCTACGAGCAGTACTTC. The chain carries TRBV11-3 and TRBJ2-5, with TRBD1 matching over 8 bases. The assigned J gene may be wrong: the sequence end matches TRBJ2-7 better. Germline values: CDR1 SGHNT, CDR2 YENEEA. This CDR3 comprises 15 residues.

This chain links TRBV27 with TRBJ1-4, with TRBD1 matching 11 bases. The V gene's germline CDR1 is MNHEY and CDR2 SMNVEV (reference sequence). The V gene end was trimmed by 5 bases and the J gene end by 0 bases; junction bases not matched to a gene: 2. The CDR3 has 16 amino acids. The CDR3 protein is CASSGTGGSTNEKLFF. Here the CDR3 DNA reads TGTGCCAGCAGTGGGACAGGGGGATCAACTAATGAAAAACTGTTTTTT. The whole variable domain, remainder taken from reference TRBV27 and TRBJ1-4, is EAQVTQNPRYLITVTGKKLTVTCSQNMNHEYMSWYRQDPGLGLRQIYYSMNVEVTDKGDVPEGYKVSRKEKRNFPLILESPSPNQTSLYFCASSGTGGSTNEKLFFGSGTQLSVL.

The chain is built from TRBV2 and TRBJ2-7, with 9 positions matching TRBD1. Trimming cost V 6 bases and J 1 base; bases outside gene matches: 10. Germline loops: CDR1 SNHLY, CDR2 FYNNEI. The CDR3 runs 16 residues. Here the CDR3 DNA reads TGTGCCAGCAGCCTGTTAGGGACAGGGCTGTCCTACGAGCAGTACTTC. Amino acid sequence: CASSLLGTGLSYEQYF. Full variable domain (outside the CDR3, taken from reference TRBV2 and TRBJ2-7): EPEVTQTPSHQVTQMGQEVILRCVPISNHLYFYWYRQILGQKVEFLVSFYNNEISEKSEIFDDQFSVERPDGSNFTLKIRSTKLEDSAMYFCASSLLGTGLSYEQYFGPGTRLTVT.

This rearrangement joins TRBV6-1 to TRBJ2-5; possibly TRBD1 for D (6 bases). V lost 5 bases, J lost 2 bases, and 15 bases lay in between. Germline V gene lookup returns CDR1 MNHNS and CDR2 SASEGT. This CDR3 region has 15 residues. The CDR3 DNA reads as TGTGCCAGCAGTCTCAGCAGGGGTTATCAAGAGACCCAGTACTTC. This sequence encodes CASSLSRGYQETQYF.

In this sample, this clone turned up once. This chain connects TRBV19 to TRBJ1-2, with no clear D. V shed 7 bases and J shed 5 bases, with 14 bases lying between them. Germline CDR1 and CDR2: LNHDA and SQIVND (reference sequence). This CDR3 contains 13 residues. Written as DNA, the CDR3 is TGTGCCAGTACCACTTATCCCCTTTATGGCTACACCTTC. Its translation is CASTTYPLYGYTF.

The rearrangement links TRBV4-3 to TRBJ2-3; 7 bases agree with TRBD2. V shed 0 bases and J 3 bases; nucleotides not matched to a gene: 6. This CDR3 has 16 residues. Germline CDR1 LGHNA, CDR2 YSLEER. Here the CDR3 DNA reads TGCGCCAGCAGCCAAGATCTGTCTAGCGGAACAGATACGCAGTATTTT. Translation gives CASSQDLSSGTDTQYF.

V and J are TRBV5-4 and TRBJ2-6; D perhaps matches TRBD2 (6 bases). Germline V gene lookup returns CDR1 SGHNT and CDR2 YYREEE (reference sequence). V lost 4 bases and J lost 0, with 11 bases in between. This CDR3 spans 16 amino acids. The CDR3 nucleotides read TGTGCCAGCAGCCGGGGGACGGCCTCTGGGGCCAACGTCCTGACTTTC. Protein sequence: CASSRGTASGANVLTF.